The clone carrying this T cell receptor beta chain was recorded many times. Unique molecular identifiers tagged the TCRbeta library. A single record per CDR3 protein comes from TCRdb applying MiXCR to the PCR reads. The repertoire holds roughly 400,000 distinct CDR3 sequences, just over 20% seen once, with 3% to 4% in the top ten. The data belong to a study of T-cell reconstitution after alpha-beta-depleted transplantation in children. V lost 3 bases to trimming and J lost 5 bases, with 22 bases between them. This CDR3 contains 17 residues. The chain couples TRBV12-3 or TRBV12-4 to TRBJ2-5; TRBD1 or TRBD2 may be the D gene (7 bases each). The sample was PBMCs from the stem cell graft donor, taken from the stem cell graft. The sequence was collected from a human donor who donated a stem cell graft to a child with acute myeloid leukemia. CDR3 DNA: TGTGCCAGCAGTTTTGCACCCCCGGGGGAGGGGGCGGAGACCCAGTACTTC. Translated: CASSFAPPGEGAETQYF.